These T cell receptor beta chains were read from a single sample in a study of blood T cell repertoires in COVID-19. Some clones are missing from TCRdb's copy, which holds only in-frame ones; the method was immunoSEQ multiplex PCR. The sample carries 150,000 or so clones, about 80% recorded once. Material: peripheral blood. The receptors here all came from a woman aged 80 or over with acute or convalescent COVID-19. The CDR3 runs from the conserved cysteine through the conserved F or W. D genes are given only for firm matches. Clone size is given for some rows only: seen once, a few or many times, or a class if the clone is expanded.

>TRBV19|15|few|TRBD1|TRBJ1-5
CASSPGQGRTQPQHF
TGTGCCAGTAGTCCCGGACAGGGTCGGACTCAGCCCCAGCATTTT
>TRBV12-3/TRBV12-4|13|NA|TRBD2|TRBJ2-1
CASSFRTRGEQFF
TGTGCCAGCAGTTTTAGGACTAGAGGTGAGCAGTTCTTC
>TRBV4-2|15|NA|TRBD1|TRBJ2-3
CASSQRPTGEDTQYF
TGTGCCAGCAGCCAGAGACCAACAGGGGAAGATACGCAGTATTTT
>TRBV21-1|16|NA|NA|TRBJ2-1
CASSKLGSTGRNEQFF
TGTGCCAGCAGCAAGCTTGGTTCGACAGGGAGAAATGAGCAGTTCTTC
>TRBV18|14|NA|NA|TRBJ2-4
CASSTEGIKNIQYF
TGTGCCAGCTCAACTGAGGGTATCAAAAACATTCAGTACTTC
>TRBV24-1|13|NA|NA|TRBJ2-3
CATSARATDTQYF
TGTGCCACCAGTGCCCGCGCCACAGATACGCAGTATTTT
>TRBV10-3|13|NA|NA|TRBJ1-1
CAISVSGDTEAFF
TGTGCCATCAGTGTATCAGGGGATACTGAAGCTTTCTTT
>TRBV5-1|15|NA|NA|TRBJ2-6
CASSSSGTGANVLTF
TGCGCCAGCAGCTCTTCAGGGACTGGGGCCAACGTCCTGACTTTC
>TRBV2|14|NA|TRBD1|TRBJ1-5
CASSLQGADQPQHF
TGTGCCAGCAGTCTACAGGGGGCGGATCAGCCCCAGCATTTT
>TRBV7-9|13|NA|NA|TRBJ1-1
CASSRQANTEAFF
TGTGCCAGCAGCAGACAGGCGAACACTGAAGCTTTCTTT
>TRBV6-5|14|NA|NA|TRBJ1-5
CASSYGLNNQPQHF
TGTGCCAGCAGTTACGGGCTGAACAATCAGCCCCAGCATTTT
>TRBV14|13|few|NA|TRBJ1-1
CASSPGMNTEAFF
TGTGCCAGCAGCCCAGGGATGAACACTGAAGCTTTCTTT
>TRBV6-5|15|NA|TRBD1|TRBJ1-3
CASSYLGQGGNTIYF
TGTGCCAGCAGTTACCTTGGACAGGGAGGAAACACCATATATTTT
>TRBV20-1|16|few|TRBD1|TRBJ1-2
CSASLPDRGIGYGYTF
TGCAGTGCTAGTCTCCCGGACAGGGGCATAGGCTATGGCTACACCTTC
>TRBV6-5|10|NA|NA|TRBJ2-5
CASGEETQYF
TGTGCCTCTGGAGAGGAGACCCAGTACTTC
>TRBV4-2|15|NA|TRBD1|TRBJ2-7
CASSQGGTGENEQYF
TGTGCCAGCAGCCAAGGTGGGACAGGTGAGAACGAGCAGTACTTC
>TRBV27|16|NA|TRBD1|TRBJ2-2
CASSFWDRGNTGELFF
TGTGCCAGCAGTTTTTGGGACAGGGGTAACACCGGGGAGCTGTTTTTT
>TRBV4-1|12|NA|NA|TRBJ2-2
CASSQEAGELFF
TGCGCCAGCAGCCAGGAAGCGGGGGAGCTGTTTTTT
>TRBV5-4|14|NA|NA|TRBJ1-1
CASSRPAPGTEAFF
TGTGCCAGCAGCCGACCGGCACCGGGGACTGAAGCTTTCTTT
>TRBV7-8|16|NA|TRBD1|TRBJ1-5
CASSLAYRGYNQPQHF
TGTGCCAGCAGCTTAGCTTACAGGGGCTATAATCAGCCCCAGCATTTT
>TRBV29-1|18|NA|NA|TRBJ1-2
CSVEDTLAGKPGNYGYTF
TGCAGCGTTGAAGATACTTTGGCAGGAAAACCGGGGAACTATGGCTACACCTTC
>TRBV20-1|11|NA|NA|TRBJ2-2
CSAPRGGELFF
TGCAGTGCTCCTAGGGGCGGGGAGCTGTTTTTT
>TRBV10-2|13|NA|NA|TRBJ1-1
CASKLTRNTEAFF
TGCGCCAGCAAACTTACGCGGAACACTGAAGCTTTCTTT
>TRBV24-1|13|NA|NA|TRBJ2-1
CATRAYSYNEQFF
TGTGCCACCAGGGCTTACTCCTACAATGAGCAGTTCTTC